This T cell receptor (beta chain) was profiled in a study of blood T cell repertoires in COVID-19. Study-wide background: Nucleic acid was either cDNA or gDNA, and it came from T cells, B-cell-depleted T cells, or PBMCs.

This clone was seen only a few times. Trimming took 2 bases from V and 4 from J; bases not matched to a gene: 11. In germline, CDR1 is SGHRS, CDR2 YFSETQ. CDR3 length: 16 residues. TCRdb's table, derived via immunoSEQ multiplex PCR, lists solely in-frame clones and lacks some. This sample has approximately 400,000 clones, with approximately 77% found just once. The chain couples TRBV5-1 to TRBJ2-7; TRBD2 matches at 8 bases. This receptor was taken from a human donor with acute or convalescent COVID-19. The donor label of this sample is uncertain. Sequenced: peripheral blood. CDR3 sequence reads: CASSLGGTSGAYEQYF. The DNA for the CDR3 is TGCGCCAGCAGCTTAGGGGGAACTAGCGGTGCGTACGAGCAGTACTTC.